Listed here are 26 T cell receptor beta chains from one sample, sequenced in a study of yellow fever vaccine responses in identical twins. TCRdb reprocessed the RT-PCR reads via MiXCR and lists one record per CDR3 protein. The repertoire includes 2,400 or so distinct CDR3 sequences, 70% to 85% of them detected once, and more than 5% sits in the top ten. The specimen was T cells from blood (PBMCs), unsorted or a sorted subset (not recorded which), collected before or after yellow fever vaccination (not recorded which). The receptor source for this set is a woman aged 18-35 years who received the yellow fever vaccine.

The chain joins TRBV9 to TRBJ1-1; perhaps TRBD1 as D (6 bases). The V end was cut by 4 bases, the J end by 5 bases, with 12 bases between. Germline CDR1 SGDLS, CDR2 YYNGEE. The CDR3 is made up of 13 amino acids. Written as DNA, the CDR3 is TGTGCCAGCAGCAGAACAGGGTTGACTGAAGCTTTCTTT. It yields the protein CASSRTGLTEAFF.

This clonotype has only one observation. The chain combines TRBV29-1 with TRBJ2-7; D possibly corresponds to TRBD2 (6 bases). The V and J ends lost 6 bases and 3 bases respectively, with 12 bases between them. This CDR3 has 12 residues. The V gene's germline CDR1 is SQVTM and CDR2 ANQGSEA. The CDR3 here is CSVGTANYEQYF. CDR3 DNA: TGCAGCGTCGGGACTGCCAACTACGAGCAGTACTTC.

V usage is TRBV11-3 and J usage is TRBJ2-1, with 8 bases that match TRBD2. The ends lost 6 bases at V and 0 bases at J; junction bases unmatched: 7. Germline-derived CDR1 and CDR2 are SGHNT and YENEEA. CDR3 length equals 16 residues. The CDR3 loop reads CASSKISGISYNEQFF. CDR3 DNA sequence: TGTGCCAGCAGTAAAATTAGCGGGATCTCCTACAATGAGCAGTTCTTC.

This chain links TRBV7-8 with TRBJ2-5; D is possibly TRBD2 (6 bases). V was cut by 5 bases and J by 0 bases, with 16 bases left in between. CDR3 length equals 16 residues. CDR1 is SGHVS, CDR2 FQNEAQ, per germline. Here the CDR3 reads CASSLPRIADQETQYF. Here the CDR3 DNA reads TGTGCCAGCAGCCTCCCAAGAATAGCGGACCAAGAGACCCAGTACTTC.

The CDR3 reads CASSLFDGPYEQYF. The CDR3 DNA sequence: TGTGCCAGCAGCTTATTTGACGGCCCCTACGAGCAGTACTTC. The chain couples TRBV7-9 to TRBJ2-7; D is ambiguous. The CDR3 spans 14 residues. CDR1 is SEHNR and CDR2 is FQNEAQ in the germline V gene (reference sequence). V lost 2 bases to trimming and J lost 2 bases, with 10 bases between them.

The chain has TRBV3-1 and TRBJ1-1; perhaps TRBD1 as D (6 bases). The CDR3 contains 13 residues. The V end lost 1 base, the J end lost 5 bases, and 8 bases lay between the germline ends. The germline CDR1 and CDR2 sequences are LGHDT and YNNKEL (reference sequence). CDR3 amino acids: CASSQGRGTEAFF. The DNA for the CDR3 is TGTGCCAGCAGCCAAGGCAGGGGTACTGAAGCTTTCTTT.

In this sample, this clonotype turned up a few times. The chain employs TRBV10-1 and TRBJ1-1; D uncertain. This CDR3 comprises 14 residues. Trimming took off 4 bases at V and 4 bases at J, with 13 bases between the two ends. Germline V CDR1 and CDR2: WNHNN, SYGVQD (reference sequence). CDR3 amino acids: CASSATAVGTEAFF. The CDR3 DNA follows: TGCGCCAGCAGTGCCACGGCGGTCGGCACTGAAGCTTTCTTT.

The chain couples TRBV13 to TRBJ2-1; 9 bases fit TRBD2. Germline V CDR1 and CDR2: PRHDT, FYEKMQ (reference sequence). The V segment lost 5 bases and the J segment 8 bases; nucleotides outside the gene matches: 10. CDR3 size: 15 residues. The CDR3 here is CASSDPASGIDEQFF. The CDR3 region has the DNA TGTGCCAGCAGCGATCCCGCTAGCGGGATCGATGAGCAGTTCTTC.

V and J are TRBV11-3 and TRBJ2-4, with 7 bases lining up with TRBD1. Germline CDR1 is SGHNT and CDR2 is YENEEA. V dropped 5 bases and J dropped 4; count of bases not matched to a gene: 17. The CDR3 extends over 18 amino acids. DNA of the CDR3: TGTGCCAGCAGCCCCAAGATCGGTGACAGGGACGAGAAAAACATTCAGTACTTC. This codes for CASSPKIGDRDEKNIQYF.

This clonotype was counted only a few times. The chain joins TRBV6-5 to TRBJ2-1, with D possibly TRBD1 on 6 matching bases. Trimming removed 1 base at V and 9 bases at J, with 19 bases between. The germline V gene encodes CDR1 MNHEY and CDR2 SVGAGI. The CDR3 loop spans 16 amino acids. The CDR3 sequence is CASSYLTQGRGGEQFF. The DNA for the CDR3 is TGTGCCAGCAGTTACTTGACACAGGGACGGGGCGGTGAGCAGTTCTTC.

This chain joins TRBV2 and TRBJ2-1; 10 nucleotides align to TRBD2. Germline CDR1 is SNHLY and CDR2 is FYNNEI. The CDR3 spans 15 residues. V trimming: 3 bases; J trimming: 7 bases; junction bases outside the gene matches: 6. DNA of the CDR3: TGTGCCAGCAGTGATCTAGCGGGAGTGGGTAATGAGCAGTTCTTC. It encodes CASSDLAGVGNEQFF.

The CDR3 loop reads CSARGGVNTEAFF. The DNA of the CDR3 is TGCAGTGCTAGAGGGGGTGTGAACACTGAAGCTTTCTTT. The chain recombines TRBV20-1 with TRBJ1-1; D call uncertain. From germline, CDR1 is DFQATT and CDR2 SNEGSKA (reference sequence). The CDR3 runs 13 residues. The V and J ends lost 1 base and 0 bases respectively, with 6 bases between them.

The chain carries TRBV6-5 and TRBJ2-3; TRBD1 aligns across 10 bases. Germline V gene sequence: CDR1 MNHEY, CDR2 SVGAGI. CDR3 length equals 15 residues. The J segment lost 4 bases and the V segment lost 2 bases, leaving 3 bases of the junction unmatched. The CDR3 bases are TGTGCCAGCAGTTACGGGGGGACAGGGGCAGATACGCAGTATTTT. This encodes CASSYGGTGADTQYF.

The chain couples TRBV15 to TRBJ2-1; D is uncertain. CDR1 LNHNV and CDR2 YYDKDF come from the germline V gene (reference sequence). CDR3 length: 13 amino acids. Trimming shortened V by 0 bases and J by 6 bases, and 6 bases separated the two germline ends. The CDR3 is CATSREYINEQFF. CDR3 DNA: TGTGCCACCAGCAGAGAATACATCAATGAGCAGTTCTTC. Combining the CDR3 with reference TRBV15 and TRBJ2-1 gives the whole variable domain DAMVIQNPRYQVTQFGKPVTLSCSQTLNHNVMYWYQQKSSQAPKLLFHYYDKDFNNEADTPDNFQSRRPNTSFCFLDIRSPGLGDTAMYLCATSREYINEQFFGPGTRLTVL.

This chain joins TRBV15 and TRBJ2-1; the D gene is possibly TRBD1 (5 bases). There are 15 residues in the CDR3. V dropped 0 bases and J dropped 3 bases, with 9 bases sitting between them. Germline V CDR1 and CDR2: LNHNV, YYDKDF (reference sequence). CDR3: CATSRDTTDYNEQFF. CDR3 sequence (DNA): TGTGCCACCAGCAGAGATACGACAGACTACAATGAGCAGTTCTTC.

The V and J genes are TRBV20-1 and TRBJ2-1; 11 bases agree with TRBD2. Looked up from germline, CDR1 is DFQATT and CDR2 is SNEGSKA (reference sequence). The trim removed 2 bases at V and 1 base at J, leaving 4 bases unmatched. The CDR3 has 16 amino acids. The CDR3 region has the DNA TGCAGTGCTAGACAACTAGCGGGAGTATCCTACAATGAGCAGTTCTTC. It is translated as CSARQLAGVSYNEQFF.

This clonotype was counted a few times. The rearrangement links TRBV6-1 to TRBJ1-2; no clear D. This CDR3 has 12 residues. V gave up 6 bases and J gave up 5 bases, with 10 bases separating them. Germline CDR1 MNHNS, CDR2 SASEGT. The CDR3, as DNA: TGTGCCAGCAGCCACCGGAGGTATGGCTACACCTTC. Translated: CASSHRRYGYTF.

This clonotype has a single count. The chain couples TRBV20-1 to TRBJ2-7; 7 bases are a match to TRBD2. Unmatched junction bases numbered 8, after V lost 4 bases and J lost 2 bases. Germline assignment: CDR1 DFQATT and CDR2 SNEGSKA (reference sequence). This CDR3 has 14 amino acids. The CDR3 spells CSATGLREAYEQYF. The CDR3, as DNA: TGCAGTGCTACTGGTCTTCGGGAGGCCTACGAGCAGTACTTC.

The V and J genes are TRBV4-1 and TRBJ2-5; D unresolved. CDR3 size: 14 residues. Trimming removed 0 bases at V and 3 bases at J, with 8 bases between. Germline assignment: CDR1 MGHRA and CDR2 YSYEKL. The CDR3 here is CASSQEGTEETQYF. CDR3 DNA sequence: TGCGCCAGCAGCCAAGAAGGCACGGAAGAGACCCAGTACTTC.

The rearrangement uses TRBV6-2 or TRBV6-3 and TRBJ2-3; 7 nucleotides match TRBD1. Per germline, CDR1 MNHEY and CDR2 SVGEGT. V dropped 7 bases and J dropped 0; count of bases not matched to a gene: 4. CDR3 length: 14 amino acids. Here the CDR3 DNA reads TGTGCCAGCAAGGGGGCCCTTAGCACAGATACGCAGTATTTT. This translates into CASKGALSTDTQYF.

The DNA of the CDR3 is TGTGCCAGCAGTATTAGCGGGTGGGGCTACGAGCAGTACTTC. This encodes CASSISGWGYEQYF. This sequence joins TRBV12-3 or TRBV12-4 and TRBJ2-7; TRBD2 aligns across 7 bases. The trim removed 5 bases at V and 3 bases at J, leaving 7 bases unmatched. This CDR3 comprises 14 residues.

The chain employs TRBV20-1 and TRBJ1-3, with unresolved D. Per the germline V gene, CDR1 is DFQATT and CDR2 is SNEGSKA (reference sequence). Trimming pared 1 base from V and 0 bases from J, leaving 7 bases between. The CDR3 contains 14 residues. In DNA, the CDR3 is TGCAGTGCTAGAGTTGGGGACTCTGGAAACACCATATATTTT. Its protein product is CSARVGDSGNTIYF.

The J gene is TRBJ2-1, the V gene TRBV19; 10 bases are a match to TRBD2. V shed 4 bases, J shed 4 bases, and the junction held 4 bases outside the gene matches. The germline gives CDR1 LNHDA, CDR2 SQIVND (reference sequence). This CDR3 is 15 amino acids long. The CDR3 region has the DNA TGTGCCAGTAGTACTAGCGGGAGAGGGTACAATGAGCAGTTCTTC. It specifies CASSTSGRGYNEQFF.

This chain uses TRBV10-1 with TRBJ1-1, with D possibly matching TRBD1 (6 bases). CDR3 length equals 11 residues. The germline CDR1 and CDR2 sequences are WNHNN and SYGVQD (reference sequence). The V end lost 5 bases, the J end lost 12 bases, and 13 bases lay between the germline ends. CDR3 region: CASSTGFVTFF. CDR3 nucleotide sequence: TGCGCCAGCAGTACAGGGTTCGTTACTTTCTTT.

The chain has TRBV29-1 and TRBJ2-5; a possible D gene is TRBD1 (5 bases). The germline gives CDR1 SQVTM, CDR2 ANQGSEA. The length of the CDR3 is 15 residues. Between the trimmed V and J ends, which lost 7 bases and 5 bases, there was a span of 23 bases. CDR3 region: CSATTSQGVLETQYF. In DNA form, the CDR3 reads TGCAGCGCTACAACCTCGCAGGGTGTATTGGAGACCCAGTACTTC.

The CDR3 bases are TGTGCCAGCCGCCGCCTAGGGGGCCTTGAAGCTTTCTTT. The encoded protein is CASRRLGGLEAFF. The chain employs TRBV7-6 and TRBJ1-1; the match to TRBD1 covers 7 bases. With 8 bases clipped from V and 7 bases from J, the junction kept 10 bases outside the gene matches. Germline CDR1 is SGHVS and CDR2 is FNYEAQ. CDR3 length: 13 residues. The complete variable domain, with remaining parts taken from reference TRBV7-6 and TRBJ1-1, reads GAGVSQSPRYKVTKRGQDVALRCDPISGHVSLYWYRQALGQGPEFLTYFNYEAQQDKSGLPNDRFSAERPEGSISTLTIQRTEQRDSAMYRCASRRLGGLEAFFGQGTRLTVV.